This T cell receptor (beta chain) was recorded in a study of T cell repertoires in cytomegalovirus infection. Study-level information: Public TCR beta signatures indicated both CMV infection and matching HLA type.

This clonotype was found a few times. Its antigen is not known. Study-level findings and limits: The study identified carriers of CMV plus the relevant HLA from cumulative public TCR beta family frequency.

V shed 3 bases and J 5 bases; nucleotides not matched to a gene: 6. Per the germline V gene, CDR1 is SGHAT and CDR2 is FQNNGV. The CDR3 totals 15 residues. Via MiXCR, TCRdb re-called the reads, giving one row per CDR3 protein. The sample has just over 450,000 distinct CDR3 sequences; roughly 43% are singletons. This clonotype originated in a human donor in good health (CMV status not recorded). Some clones in this sample may be carry-over from other donors' samples. Sample: cultured PBMCs, taken from culture after CMV antigen stimulation. The chain uses TRBV11-2 and TRBJ2-4; the match to TRBD1 covers 8 bases. CDR3 coding DNA: TGTGCCAGCAGCTTTAGCCCGACAGGGGAAAACATTCAGTACTTC. Translation gives CASSFSPTGENIQYF.